This T cell receptor beta chain was identified during a study of blood T cell repertoires in COVID-19. Germline V lookup: CDR1 SNHLY, CDR2 FYNNEI. After removal of 5 bases from V and 7 bases from J, the junction contained 7 bases not matched to a gene. The CDR3 contains 15 residues. Measured with immunoSEQ multiplex PCR; TCRdb has only the in-frame clones, and not every one. The table records 250,000 to 350,000 clones, 92% of them present only once. In Cohort 3, a recovered donor had either two negative PCRs, clearance, or symptom resolution. The sample was PBMCs or T cells enriched from blood (not recorded which). The receptor's source is a woman in her twenties or thirties who had recovered from COVID-19. The gene calls are TRBV2 and TRBJ2-1, with 11 bases identical to TRBD1. In DNA, the CDR3 is TGTGCCAGCAGTCTCCGGGACAGGGGGACGAATGAGCAGTTCTTC. It yields the protein CASSLRDRGTNEQFF.